Presented here are 13 T cell receptor beta chains from one specimen sequenced in a study of tumor and adjacent non-tumor tissue in lung cancer. Three rounds of nested PCR, following a modified ARM-PCR protocol, produced the TCRbeta library. TCRdb itself ran the multiplex PCR reads through MiXCR, one entry per CDR3 protein. The data hold around 210,000 distinct CDR3 sequences, with around 70% observed a single time. RNA was extracted from bulk tissue without any cell sorting. The sample taken for sequencing was lung tumor tissue. These receptors were collected from a man in his sixties with non-small cell lung cancer.

As regards this clonotype: The junction departs from the called germline gene at one end, perhaps through a read error. The V and J genes are TRBV11-3 and TRBJ2-1; 7 nucleotides agree with TRBD2. This CDR3 contains 15 residues. Germline V gene sequence: CDR1 SGHNT, CDR2 YENEEA. The CDR3 reads CASSPKWAGDGEQFF. CDR3 sequence (DNA): TGTGCTAGCAGCCCAAAATGGGCGGGAGACGGTGAGCAGTTCTTC.

The genes are TRBV11-2 and TRBJ1-1; D not resolved. This CDR3 is 13 amino acids long. Germline CDR1 and CDR2: SGHAT and FQNNGV. CDR3 loop: CARSLKRNTEAFF. CDR3 nucleotide sequence: TGTGCTAGAAGCTTAAAGCGAAACACTGAAGCTTTCTTT.

About this clonotype itself: An end of the junction differs from the germline gene, which may be a read error. V gene TRBV5-5 combines with J gene TRBJ2-3; 7 bases map to TRBD1. The CDR3 is made up of 15 amino acids. The germline V gene has CDR1 SGHKS and CDR2 YYEKEE (reference sequence). The CDR3 spells CARSLQGPSTDTQYF. The CDR3 nucleotides are TGTGCCAGGAGCTTACAGGGGCCAAGCACAGATACGCAGTATTTT.

Turning to this clonotype: Possible read error: a much larger clone is one base away. The V and J genes are TRBV11-2 and TRBJ1-1; D unclear. CDR1 is SGHAT, CDR2 FQNNGV, per germline. The CDR3 runs to 11 residues. V was clipped by 7 bases and J by 3 bases, with 6 bases between them. In nucleotides, the CDR3 is TGTGCCAGCAACAAAGACACTGAAGCTTTCTTT. It translates to CASNKDTEAFF.

As concerns this clonotype: A read error is possible here, since a much larger clone lies one base away. The genes are TRBV4-3 and TRBJ1-4, with D unclear. V was trimmed by 4 bases and J by 10 bases, leaving 19 bases between them. Germline V CDR1 and CDR2: LGHNA, YSLEER. This CDR3 region has 15 residues. The chain's CDR3 is CASSPEIVAGGKLFF. CDR3 bases: TGCGCCAGCAGCCCCGAGATCGTGGCGGGCGGAAAACTGTTTTTT.

Comments on this clonotype: Its ends do not fully match the called genes, so a read error is possible. The rearrangement uses TRBV6-2 or TRBV6-3 and TRBJ1-2, with TRBD1 as a possible D gene (5 bases). The V gene's germline CDR1 is MNHEY and CDR2 SVGEGT. The CDR3 length is 14 residues. CDR3 sequence: CACMGLFKTYGYTF. CDR3 in DNA: TGTGCCTGTATGGGGCTCTTTAAGACCTATGGCTACACATTC.

Of note for this clonotype: One end of the junction fails to match germline, which may point to a read error. The chain couples TRBV20-1 to TRBJ2-7; the D is unclear. Germline-derived CDR1 and CDR2 are DFQATT and SNEGSKA (reference sequence). The CDR3 spans 13 residues. CDR3 protein: CNARTVNSYEQYF. The CDR3 coding sequence is TGCAATGCTCGGACGGTAAACTCCTACGAGCAGTACTTC.

This sequence joins TRBV4-2 and TRBJ1-4; D unclear. V was pared by 9 bases and J by 3 bases, with 23 bases between. CDR1 LGHNA and CDR2 YNFKEQ come from the germline V gene. The CDR3 is 17 residues long. CDR3 amino acids: CARNQDHGRTSNEKLFF. The CDR3 DNA follows: TGTGCCAGGAACCAAGATCACGGCCGAACCTCTAATGAAAAACTGTTTTTT.

The chain recombines TRBV20-1 with TRBJ1-2, with TRBD1 identical over 8 bases. The CDR3 covers 14 residues. J lost 3 bases, V lost 8 bases, and 11 bases had no gene match. Germline V gene sequence: CDR1 DFQATT, CDR2 SNEGSKA (reference sequence). CDR3 sequence: CSTARGRMDYGYTF. In DNA, the CDR3 is TGCAGTACTGCCAGGGGGCGTATGGACTATGGCTACACCTTC.

Comment on this clonotype: The conserved closing phenylalanine or tryptophan is absent in this CDR3, likely reflecting a read error. The V and J genes are TRBV7-7 and TRBJ1-2; D is possibly TRBD1 (5 bases). The CDR3 has 13 amino acids. Germline V gene sequence: CDR1 SSHAT, CDR2 FNYEAQ (reference sequence). The CDR3, as DNA: TGTGTCAGCAGCCCTATTCAGGGCTATGGCTACACCTCC. Translating gives CVSSPIQGYGYTS.

The chain couples TRBV20-1 to TRBJ1-1; D gene ambiguous. The CDR3 extends over 11 amino acids. Germline assignment: CDR1 DFQATT and CDR2 SNEGSKA (reference sequence). V lost 2 bases to trimming and J lost 7 bases, with 8 bases between them. As DNA, the CDR3 is TGCAGTGCTAGACCCGGGTATGAAGCTTTCTTT. It translates to CSARPGYEAFF.

This clonotype was counted between two and nine times. V is TRBV7-2 and J is TRBJ2-5, with 8 nucleotides matching TRBD1. This CDR3 contains 16 residues. Germline values: CDR1 SGHTA, CDR2 FQGNSA. V dropped 2 bases and J dropped 4; count of bases not matched to a gene: 9. The CDR3 DNA is TGTGCCAGCAGCTTAACCGCCCGTGGGACAGGAGAGACCCAGTACTTC. Residues: CASSLTARGTGETQYF.

Turning to this clonotype: A read error may explain this, as a much larger clone is one base away. The V and J genes are TRBV29-1 and TRBJ1-1, with D unclear. This CDR3 has 13 residues. Germline CDR1 reads SQVTM; CDR2 reads ANQGSEA. In DNA, the CDR3 is TGCAGGGGCGATGATCATATGAACACTGAAGCTTTCTTT. This codes for CRGDDHMNTEAFF.